This paragraph reports one TCR beta chain. Its cognate antigen is unknown. The data stem from a study of cytomegalovirus exposure and HLA in healthy donors. Findings and caveats of the study: In vitro experiments confirmed that three CMV-associated chains were specific for CMV antigens. The classifier reportedly diagnosed cytomegalovirus status with high sensitivity and specificity.

The donors belonged to the approximately 120-subject validation cohort, separate from the approximately 700-subject first cohort. Here immunoSEQ multiplex PCR was the method, and the copy in TCRdb shows in-frame clones only, minus some. Of under 150,000 clones detected, 85% to 90% appear once; the ten largest clones hold 2.9%. V was clipped by 8 bases and J by 5 bases, with 10 bases between them. This CDR3 has 12 residues. Germline V gives CDR1 SNHLY, CDR2 FYNNEI. This TCR was sampled from a man in his late teens or twenties in good health and CMV-seronegative. The chain joins TRBV2 to TRBJ2-1, with TRBD1 as a possible D gene (5 bases). Material for sequencing was PBMCs. CDR3 sequence (DNA): TGTGCCAGCTCCCAGGGTCACAATGAGCAGTTCTTC. It yields the protein CASSQGHNEQFF.